The present T cell receptor beta chain was sequenced within a study of control samples from healthy donors and cancer patients. Only in-frame clones appear in the TCRdb table, and some are missing; sequencing was by immunoSEQ multiplex PCR. The sample contains about 79,000 clones, 93% of which appear only once. Germline values: CDR1 SEHNR, CDR2 FQNEAQ (reference sequence). The CDR3 length is 14 residues. With 0 bases removed from V and 8 bases from J, the gap between germline ends came to 11 bases. The sequencing sample was made of PBMCs. The receptor was derived from a woman in her thirties or forties with lung cancer. The V and J genes are TRBV7-9 and TRBJ2-1; D unresolved. The CDR3 loop is CASSLAEVRHEQFF. CDR3 nucleotides: TGTGCCAGCAGCTTAGCGGAAGTTAGGCATGAGCAGTTCTTC.